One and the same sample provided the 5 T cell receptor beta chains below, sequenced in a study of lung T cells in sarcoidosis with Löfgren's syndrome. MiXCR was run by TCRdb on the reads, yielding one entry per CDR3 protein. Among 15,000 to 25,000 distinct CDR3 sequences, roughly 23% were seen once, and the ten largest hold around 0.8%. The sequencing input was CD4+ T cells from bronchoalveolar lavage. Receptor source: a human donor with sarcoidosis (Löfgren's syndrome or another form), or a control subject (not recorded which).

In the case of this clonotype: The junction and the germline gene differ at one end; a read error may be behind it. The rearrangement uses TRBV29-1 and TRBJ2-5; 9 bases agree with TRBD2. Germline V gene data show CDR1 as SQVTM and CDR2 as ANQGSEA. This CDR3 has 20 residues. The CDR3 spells CSVGSYQVFIAGGPRENQYF. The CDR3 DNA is TGCAGCGTTGGGTCGTATCAGGTCTTCATTGCGGGAGGGCCAAGGGAGAACCAGTACTTC.

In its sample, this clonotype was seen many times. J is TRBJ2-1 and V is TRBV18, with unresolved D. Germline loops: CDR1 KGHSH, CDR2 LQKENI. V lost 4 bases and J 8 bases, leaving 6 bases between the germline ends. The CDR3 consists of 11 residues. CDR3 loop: CASSLLDEQFF. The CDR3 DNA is TGTGCCAGCTCACTCCTCGATGAGCAGTTCTTC.

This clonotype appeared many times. The CDR3 loop reads CASSRPQGGTEAFF. As DNA, the CDR3 is TGCGCCAGCAGCCGACCCCAAGGCGGGACTGAAGCTTTCTTT. The rearrangement uses TRBV4-1 and TRBJ1-1; unclear D gene. Germline values: CDR1 MGHRA, CDR2 YSYEKL. Trimming stripped 4 bases from V and 5 bases from J, with 14 bases between. The CDR3 sequence is 14 residues long.

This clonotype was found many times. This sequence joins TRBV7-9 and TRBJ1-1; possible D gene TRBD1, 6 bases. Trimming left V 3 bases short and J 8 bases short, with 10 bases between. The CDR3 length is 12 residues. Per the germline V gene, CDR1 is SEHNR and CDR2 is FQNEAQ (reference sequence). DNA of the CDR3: TGTGCCAGCAGCTTCCTCGGGACAGAAGCTTTCTTT. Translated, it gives CASSFLGTEAFF.

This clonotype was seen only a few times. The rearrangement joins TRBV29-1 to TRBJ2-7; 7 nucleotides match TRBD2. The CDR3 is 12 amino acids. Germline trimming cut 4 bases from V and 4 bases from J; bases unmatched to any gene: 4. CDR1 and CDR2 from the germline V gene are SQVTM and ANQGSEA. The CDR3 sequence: CSVGGRAYEQYF. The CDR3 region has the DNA TGCAGCGTTGGCGGGAGAGCGTACGAGCAGTACTTC.